The text below deals with one T cell receptor beta chain. Its antigen is undetermined. These data belong to a study of shared clonotypes between healthy human individuals. Points from the study as a whole: Generation probabilities were higher for clonotypes shared across all four sorted-subset donors than for unshared ones. How much donors shared clonotypes was expected to be affected by sequencing depth.

The assay was carried out at the deep level. TCRdb keeps only in-frame clones here, not all; method: immunoSEQ multiplex PCR. The table has a few million clones, just over 90% seen once. Donors comprised healthy HIV-negative adults lacking recent acute infections or vaccinations. This TCR derives from a man between 18 and 35 years old in good health. Sequenced input: naive CD4+ T cells sorted from blood. Subset defined: CD45RA+ positively selected.

CDR3 residues: CASSTLAGEVTQYF. The CDR3 DNA sequence: TGTGCCAGCAGCACATTAGCGGGAGAGGTTACGCAGTATTTT. This sequence joins TRBV21-1 and TRBJ2-3; the table gives TRBD2 as D, unverified against the DNA. TRBV21-1 is a pseudogene segment. There are 14 residues in the CDR3.